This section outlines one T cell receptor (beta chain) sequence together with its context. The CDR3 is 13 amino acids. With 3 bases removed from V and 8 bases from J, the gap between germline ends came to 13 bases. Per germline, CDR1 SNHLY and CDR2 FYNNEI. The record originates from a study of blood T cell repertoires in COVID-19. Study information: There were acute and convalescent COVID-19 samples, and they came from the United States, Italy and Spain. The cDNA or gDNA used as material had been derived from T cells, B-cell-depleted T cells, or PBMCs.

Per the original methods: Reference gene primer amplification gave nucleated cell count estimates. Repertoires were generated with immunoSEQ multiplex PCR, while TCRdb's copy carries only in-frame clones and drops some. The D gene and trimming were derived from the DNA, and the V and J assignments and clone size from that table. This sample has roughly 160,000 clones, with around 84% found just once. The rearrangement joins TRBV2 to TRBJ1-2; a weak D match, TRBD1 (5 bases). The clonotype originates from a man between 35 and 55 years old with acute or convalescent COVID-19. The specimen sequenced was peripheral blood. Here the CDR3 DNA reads TGTGCCAGCAGTGACCCGACAGACGGGGGCTACACCTTC. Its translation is CASSDPTDGGYTF. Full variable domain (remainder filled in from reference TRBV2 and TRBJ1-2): EPEVTQTPSHQVTQMGQEVILRCVPISNHLYFYWYRQILGQKVEFLVSFYNNEISEKSEIFDDQFSVERPDGSNFTLKIRSTKLEDSAMYFCASSDPTDGGYTFGSGTRLTVV.